This T cell receptor beta chain originates from a study of blood T cell repertoires in COVID-19. Germline CDR1 SGHDT, CDR2 YYEEEE. Unmatched junction bases numbered 3, after V lost 4 bases and J lost 3 bases. This CDR3 contains 14 residues. Clones were read by immunoSEQ multiplex PCR, and TCRdb kept only the in-frame ones, dropping some. The sample includes more than 100,000 clones, about four fifths of them seen just once. The gene calls are TRBV5-6 and TRBJ1-4; 7 bases map to TRBD1. What was sequenced was peripheral blood. This receptor was taken from a man between 65 and 85 years old with acute or convalescent COVID-19. The CDR3 loop reads CASSRQGPNEKLFF. CDR3 nucleotides: TGTGCCAGCAGCCGACAGGGCCCTAATGAAAAACTGTTTTTT. Looking up the rest from reference TRBV5-6 and TRBJ1-4 gives the full variable domain: DAGVTQSPTHLIKTRGQQVTLRCSPKSGHDTVSWYQQALGQGPQFIFQYYEEEERQRGNFPDRFSGHQFPNYSSELNVNALLLGDSALYLCASSRQGPNEKLFFGSGTQLSVL.